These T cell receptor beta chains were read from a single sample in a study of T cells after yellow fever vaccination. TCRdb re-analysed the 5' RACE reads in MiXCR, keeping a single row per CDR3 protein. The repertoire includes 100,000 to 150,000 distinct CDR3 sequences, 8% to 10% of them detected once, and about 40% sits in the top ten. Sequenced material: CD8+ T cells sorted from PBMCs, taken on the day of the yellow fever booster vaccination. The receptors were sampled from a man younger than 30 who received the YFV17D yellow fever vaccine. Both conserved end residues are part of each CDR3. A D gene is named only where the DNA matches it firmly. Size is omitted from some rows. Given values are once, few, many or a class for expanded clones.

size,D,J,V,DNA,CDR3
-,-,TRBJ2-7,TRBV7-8,TGTGCCAGCAGCTTAGTAGGGGGTAGCGGAGACGAGCAGTACTTC,CASSLVGGSGDEQYF
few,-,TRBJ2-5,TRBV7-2,TGTGCCAGCAGCCGCCCGGGGGAGACCCAGTACTTC,CASSRPGETQYF
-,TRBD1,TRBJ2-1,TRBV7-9,TGTGCCAGCAGCCCGACGACAGGGGATGAGCAGTTCTTC,CASSPTTGDEQFF
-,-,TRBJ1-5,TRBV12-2,TGTGCAAGTCGTCGACAGGGGAATCAGCCCCAGCATTTT,CASRRQGNQPQHF
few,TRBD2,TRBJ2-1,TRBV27,TGTGCCAGCACCCGGGGGGGCCTTTACAATGAGCAGTTCTTC,CASTRGGLYNEQFF
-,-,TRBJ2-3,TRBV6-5,TGTGCCAGCAGTCCCCTTCAGGGTTCTACGCAGTATTTT,CASSPLQGSTQYF
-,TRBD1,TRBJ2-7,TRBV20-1,TGCAGTGCTAGCCCCTTTGGGACAGGACGCTACGAGCAGTACTTC,CSASPFGTGRYEQYF
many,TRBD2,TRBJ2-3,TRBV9,TGTGCCAGCAGCTCGGGAGGGAATACGCAGTATTTT,CASSSGGNTQYF
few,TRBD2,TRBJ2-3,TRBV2,TGTGCCATGTGGGGAAACCAGGGACTAGCGGGGAGTGCTAGCACAGATACGCAGTATTTT,CAMWGNQGLAGSASTDTQYF
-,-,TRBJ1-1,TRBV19,TGTGCCAGTATTTCCGTCATGAACACTGAAGCTTTCTTT,CASISVMNTEAFF
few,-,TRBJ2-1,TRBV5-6,TGTGCCAGCAGCTACCGCGTATCCTACAATGAGCAGTTCTTC,CASSYRVSYNEQFF
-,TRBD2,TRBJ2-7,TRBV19,TGTGCCAGTAGTCCGGCGGGGGTCAACTACGAGCAGTACTTC,CASSPAGVNYEQYF
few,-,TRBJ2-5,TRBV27,TGTGCCAGCAGTTTAATCCCCAGCCCGGGTGGAGAGACCCAGTACTTC,CASSLIPSPGGETQYF
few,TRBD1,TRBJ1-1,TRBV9,TGTGCCAGCAGCGCAAAGGACGGGACAGAGAAAGCTTTCTTT,CASSAKDGTEKAFF
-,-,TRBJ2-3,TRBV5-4,TGTGCCAGCAGCTGGGTAACGGGGTCCGGAAGCACAGATACGCAGTATTTT,CASSWVTGSGSTDTQYF
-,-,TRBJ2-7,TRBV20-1,TGCAGTGCTAGAGATGGGGGGAGCTCCTACGAGCAGTACTTC,CSARDGGSSYEQYF
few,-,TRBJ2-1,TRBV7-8,TGTGCCAGCAGCTTAGATGGCAGCTCCTACAATGAGCAGTTCTTC,CASSLDGSSYNEQFF
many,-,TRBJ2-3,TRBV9,TGTGCCAGCAGCTACCAGCTCGGGGTGAGCGGCACAGATACGCAGTATTTT,CASSYQLGVSGTDTQYF
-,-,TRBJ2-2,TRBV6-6,TGTGCCAGCAGTTACTCGGCAGCTGGCGGGGAGCTGTTTTTT,CASSYSAAGGELFF
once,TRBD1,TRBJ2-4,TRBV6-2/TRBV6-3,TGTGCCAGCAGACTCCGCCGGGACAGGGTTTCGCAAATTCAGTACTTC,CASRLRRDRVSQIQYF
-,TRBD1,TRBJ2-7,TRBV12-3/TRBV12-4,TGTGCCAGCAGTCCGGGACAGAACTACGAGCAGTACTTC,CASSPGQNYEQYF
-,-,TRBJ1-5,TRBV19,TGTGCCAGTAGTACCTGGGAGAACCTGTATCAGCCCCAGCATTTT,CASSTWENLYQPQHF
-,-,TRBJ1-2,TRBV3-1,TGTGCCAGCAGCCAAGATACGGGAAGGTCTGGCTACACCTTC,CASSQDTGRSGYTF
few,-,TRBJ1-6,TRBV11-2,TGTGCCAGCAGCTTATATTACAGGGAAGGCTCACCCCTCCACTTT,CASSLYYREGSPLHF
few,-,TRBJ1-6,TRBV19,TGTGCCAGTAGTATTTTCCGGTCGGATAATTCACCCCTCCACTTT,CASSIFRSDNSPLHF
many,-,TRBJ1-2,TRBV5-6,TGTGCCAGCAGCTTGCATCCAGGACTTAACTATGGCTACACCTTC,CASSLHPGLNYGYTF
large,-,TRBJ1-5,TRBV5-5,TGTGCCAGCAGCTTATACCGGGACTCCCCCAGGCCCCAGCATTTT,CASSLYRDSPRPQHF
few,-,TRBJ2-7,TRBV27,TGTGCCAGCAGTTACCGGAGCTCCTACGAGCAGTACTTC,CASSYRSSYEQYF
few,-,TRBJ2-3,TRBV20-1,TGCAGTGCTACGGGGCAGGGGCCAGATACGCAGTATTTT,CSATGQGPDTQYF
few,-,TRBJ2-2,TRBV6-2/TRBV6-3,TGTGCCACCTCTACGGACGAGCCCGGGGAGCTGTTTTTT,CATSTDEPGELFF
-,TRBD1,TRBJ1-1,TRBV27,TGTGCCAGCAGTTCCCGACAGGGGCCGAACACTGAAGCTTTCTTT,CASSSRQGPNTEAFF
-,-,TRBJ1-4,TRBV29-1,TGCAGCGTTGACTCGGGGACGGATGAAAAACTGTTTTTT,CSVDSGTDEKLFF
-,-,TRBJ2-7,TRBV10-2,TGCGCCAGCAAGGGACCAACCTACGAGCAGTACTTC,CASKGPTYEQYF
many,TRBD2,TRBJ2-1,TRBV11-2,TGTGCCAGCAGCCGGGAGGGGGTTTACAATGAGCAGTTCTTC,CASSREGVYNEQFF
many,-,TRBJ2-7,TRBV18,TGTGCCAGCTCTCCCCCCCACAAAACCTACGAGCAGTACTTC,CASSPPHKTYEQYF
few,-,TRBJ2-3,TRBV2,TGTGCCGGGGCGGGGTTGGATACGCAGTATTTT,CAGAGLDTQYF
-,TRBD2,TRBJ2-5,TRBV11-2,TGTGCCAGCAGCTTAAGGGCAGCGGGGGGGCTTGGAGAGACCCAGTACTTC,CASSLRAAGGLGETQYF
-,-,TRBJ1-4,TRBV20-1,TGCAGTGCTACACAGGGAACTAATGAAAAACTGTTTTTT,CSATQGTNEKLFF
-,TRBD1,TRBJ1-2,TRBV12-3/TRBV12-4,TGTGCCAGCAGTTTGGGGACAGGGGGCTGGGGCTACACCTTC,CASSLGTGGWGYTF
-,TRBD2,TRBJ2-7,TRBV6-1,TGTGCCAGCAGTGAATGGGCTGGGACTACCTACGAGCAGTACTTC,CASSEWAGTTYEQYF
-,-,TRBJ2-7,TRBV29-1,TGCAGCGTTCGGGTGGAGGGTAGCGAGCAGTACTTC,CSVRVEGSEQYF
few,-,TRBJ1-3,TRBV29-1,TGCAGCGTTGATGACCCCCAGAACTTCTCTGGAAACACCATATATTTT,CSVDDPQNFSGNTIYF
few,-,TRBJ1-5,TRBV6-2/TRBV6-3,TGTGCCAGCAGTCAAGTGGGTTCTTATAGCAATCAGCCCCAGCATTTT,CASSQVGSYSNQPQHF
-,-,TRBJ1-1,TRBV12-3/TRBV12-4,TGTGCCAGCAGTCCCGGGGAGAACACTGAAGCTTTCTTT,CASSPGENTEAFF
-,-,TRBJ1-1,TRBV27,TGTGCCAGCAGCTGGGTTATGAACACTGAAGCTTTCTTT,CASSWVMNTEAFF